Presented here are 8 T cell receptor beta chains from one specimen sequenced in a study of T cell clonality in common variable immunodeficiency. Sequencing used immunoSEQ multiplex PCR; TCRdb keeps in-frame clones, though not all of them. This sample has 35,000 or so clones, each found more than once. The sequencing input was peripheral blood mononuclear cells. The receptors were gathered from a person between 18 and 75 years old in good health.

This clone was counted many times. The CDR3 end falls 3 residues outside the read, so it is completed with the germline J gene. The chain recombines TRBV14 with TRBJ2-2, with 8 bases lining up with TRBD1. Germline V CDR1 and CDR2: SGHDN, FVKESK. The CDR3 is 15 residues long. The ends lost 6 bases at V and 2 bases at J; junction bases unmatched: 5. The CDR3: CASRTTGGNTGELFF. The covered CDR3 bases are TGTGCCAGCAGGACTACAGGGGGAAACACCGGGGAG.

The sample holds many counts of this clone. The CDR3 end is not reached by the read, which stops 3 residues before it; the germline J gene fills it in. V usage is TRBV18 and J usage is TRBJ2-3; D possibly corresponds to TRBD1 (6 bases). There are 15 residues in the CDR3. The V end was cut by 4 bases, the J end by 2 bases, with 13 bases between. Germline V CDR1 and CDR2: KGHSH, LQKENI. CDR3 DNA, as far as it was read: TGTGCCAGCTCACTAGGACAGATACCCACAGATACG. It yields the protein CASSLGQIPTDT. The complete CDR3 sequence is CASSLGQIPTDTQYF.

This clone has a count of ten or more. The read finishes 3 residues shy of the CDR3 end, and the germline J gene is used to complete it. The rearrangement joins TRBV30 to TRBJ2-1; the match to TRBD2 covers 10 bases. This CDR3 has 15 residues. CDR1 is GTSNPN and CDR2 is SVGIG in the germline V gene (reference sequence). J gave up 2 bases and V 1 base, and 2 bases lay outside the gene matches. The part of the CDR3 DNA that was read is TGTGCCTGGAGTGAGAGCGGGAGGGCCTACAATGAG. It codes for CAWSESGRAYNE. The complete CDR3 reads CAWSESGRAYNEQFF.

This clone occurred many times. The sequence runs out 3 residues before the end of the CDR3; the remainder is reconstructed from the germline J gene. The genes are TRBV5-4 and TRBJ1-1; D is ambiguous. From germline, CDR1 is SGHNT and CDR2 YYREEE (reference sequence). CDR3 length: 14 residues. The V end was cut by 1 base, the J end by 3 bases, with 10 bases between. The covered CDR3 bases are TGTGCCAGCAGCTTGAGACGGCGGGACACTGAA. This gives the protein CASSLRRRDTE. The complete CDR3 protein is CASSLRRRDTEAFF.

Ten or more counts support this clone. The missing CDR3 end, 3 residues past where the read stops, is filled in from the germline J gene. The chain links TRBV7-9 to TRBJ2-7; D call uncertain. V dropped 5 bases and J dropped 0 bases, with 8 bases sitting between them. Germline lookup yields CDR1 SEHNR and CDR2 FQNEAQ (reference sequence). CDR3 length equals 13 residues. CDR3 DNA (partial): TGTGCCAGCAGCCCCCTAAGCTCCTACGAG. Residues: CASSPLSSYE. The entire CDR3 protein reads CASSPLSSYEQYF.

Regarding this clone: The read stops 3 residues short of the end of the CDR3; the missing end is completed from the germline J gene. V gene TRBV2 combines with J gene TRBJ1-5, with 9 bases that match TRBD1. CDR3 length: 15 residues. Trimming cost V 7 bases and J 6 bases; bases outside gene matches: 10. Germline V lookup: CDR1 SNHLY, CDR2 FYNNEI. CDR3 in amino acids: CASILDRGNGQPQHF. The part of the CDR3 DNA that was read is TGTGCCAGCATCTTGGACAGGGGTAACGGTCAGCCC.

This clone appeared many times. The read halts 3 residues ahead of the CDR3 end, with the missing end drawn from the germline J gene. The chain is built from TRBV30 and TRBJ1-2; 7 positions match TRBD1. Germline loops: CDR1 GTSNPN, CDR2 SVGIG (reference sequence). The CDR3 totals 15 residues. CDR3 DNA (partial): TGTGCCTGGAGTTTCCTTACCCGGACAGGCAGGGGC. It yields the protein CAWSFLTRTGRG. The whole CDR3 protein reads CAWSFLTRTGRGYTF.

Only a few counts were recorded for this clone. The read finishes 3 residues shy of the CDR3 end, and the germline J gene is used to complete it. The chain uses TRBV11-3 and TRBJ1-1; D unresolved. The V end lost 2 bases, the J end lost 0 bases, and 7 bases lay between the germline ends. Germline CDR1 SGHNT, CDR2 YENEEA. CDR3 length equals 14 residues. The CDR3 DNA, read in part, is TGTGCCAGCAGCTTAAATTCCATGAACACTGAA. Translated: CASSLNSMNTE. From start to end, the CDR3 is CASSLNSMNTEAFF.